Below are 5 T cell receptor beta chains sequenced from a single sample in a study of memory CD4+ T cells and cytomegalovirus serostatus. The sort gate was single viable CD3+CD4+CD8-CD45RO+ cells for memory CD4+ T cells. Sequencing was performed with immunoSEQ multiplex PCR; in TCRdb, only in-frame clones are kept and a portion is missing. Among 65,000 to 95,000 clones listed, more than 70% were seen once. The specimen sequenced was memory CD4+ T cells from blood. These receptors were taken from an adult in good health and CMV-seronegative.

This clone showed up just a few times. The CDR3 DNA is TGTGCCAGTAACCCGGCCCCATACTATGGCTACACCTTC. Translation gives CASNPAPYYGYTF. The V call is TRBV19, the J call TRBJ1-2; D not resolved. The CDR3 consists of 13 residues. The ends were cut back, 7 bases at V and 3 bases at J, with 12 bases in the middle. From germline, CDR1 is LNHDA and CDR2 SQIVND (reference sequence).

V is TRBV6-1 and J is TRBJ2-5; perhaps TRBD2 as D (5 bases). Germline CDR1 MNHNS, CDR2 SASEGT. The CDR3 sequence is 12 residues long. V lost 10 bases and J lost 4, with 13 bases in between. CDR3 loop: CATKVGVETQYF. Here the CDR3 DNA reads TGTGCCACCAAAGTGGGAGTAGAGACCCAGTACTTC.

This clone appeared once. CDR3 DNA sequence: TGTGCCAGCTCACCGGTAAACAGGGGCGGTGGTGGCTACACCTTC. This encodes CASSPVNRGGGGYTF. J is TRBJ1-2 and V is TRBV18; 7 bases fit TRBD1. The CDR3 is 15 amino acids. After removal of 3 bases from V and 7 bases from J, the junction contained 11 bases not matched to a gene. The V gene's germline CDR1 is KGHSH and CDR2 LQKENI.

The chain recombines TRBV5-1 with TRBJ2-3; D could derive from TRBD1 or TRBD2 (5 bases each). The CDR3 consists of 14 residues. Looked up from germline, CDR1 is SGHRS and CDR2 is YFSETQ. Trimming left V 0 bases short and J 7 bases short, with 12 bases between. CDR3 in amino acids: CASSLGQGGHTQYF. In DNA form, the CDR3 reads TGCGCCAGCAGCTTGGGGCAGGGCGGGCATACGCAGTATTTT.

The chain couples TRBV27 to TRBJ1-2; 8 positions match TRBD1. CDR1 is MNHEY and CDR2 is SMNVEV in the germline V gene (reference sequence). This CDR3 has 15 residues. V shed 4 bases and J 4 bases; nucleotides not matched to a gene: 8. CDR3 loop: CASSSTGVGGYGYTF. In nucleotides, the CDR3 is TGTGCCAGCAGTTCGACAGGGGTCGGCGGCTATGGCTACACCTTC.